This T cell receptor (beta chain) was found in a study of blood T cell repertoires in COVID-19. The overall study: Samples came from the United States, Italy and Spain, spanning acute and convalescent COVID-19.

In the original workflow: Scientists estimated how many nucleated cells there were by amplifying reference gene primers. Data came from immunoSEQ multiplex PCR; TCRdb stores just in-frame clones and leaves some out. V, J and clone size are taken as reported in that table, and D and trimming were inferred from the DNA itself. Of some 260,000 clones in the sample, about nine tenths were seen once. This CDR3 has 15 residues. V shed 4 bases and J 9 bases; nucleotides not matched to a gene: 11. The germline gives CDR1 LGHDT, CDR2 YNNKEL (reference sequence). The rearrangement links TRBV3-1 (or the pseudogene TRBV3-2) to TRBJ2-1, with 8 bases fitting TRBD2. The sequencing input was peripheral blood. This sequence originates from a woman under 40 with COVID-19, enrolled during active disease. This CDR3 is CASSLTSEFSPEQFF. The CDR3 nucleotides read TGTGCCAGCAGCCTGACTAGCGAATTCTCCCCTGAGCAGTTCTTC.